Reported below is one TCR beta chain. The sample belongs to a study of cytomegalovirus exposure and HLA in healthy donors. The CDR3 is 14 amino acids. V was trimmed by 5 bases and J by 7 bases, leaving 15 bases between them. From germline, CDR1 is ENHRY and CDR2 SYGVKD. PCR used 60 Vbeta primers and 13 Jbeta primers. Some clones are missing from TCRdb's copy, which holds only in-frame ones; the method was immunoSEQ multiplex PCR. The table shows 150,000 to 200,000 clones, with roughly an eighth occurring only once. This receptor was taken from a man in his fifties or sixties in good health and CMV-seropositive. The specimen sequenced was PBMCs. The V gene is TRBV10-3, the J gene TRBJ1-5; tentatively, D is TRBD1 (6 bases). The CDR3, as DNA: TGTGCCATCAGTAGCCCGGACAGTTCCCAGCCCCAGCATTTT. Translation gives CAISSPDSSQPQHF.